The rows below give T cell receptor beta chains drawn from one sample of a study of T cell responses to AZD1222 COVID-19 vaccine. Measured with immunoSEQ multiplex PCR; TCRdb has only the in-frame clones, and not every one. This sample has 150,000 or so clones, with about 89% found just once. The source was peripheral blood, collected on day 0 of AZD1222 vaccination. The receptors here all came from an adult in good health. The CDR3 runs from the conserved cysteine through the conserved F or W. The D gene is left open where the match is weak. Clone size is shown for a subset of rows, as once, few, many or a class of expanded clone.

J gene: TRBJ1-1
clone size: .
D gene: .
CDR3 length: 15
V gene: TRBV7-2
CDR3 protein: CASSLNGRGNTEAFF
CDR3 DNA: TGTGCCAGCAGCTTAAATGGAAGGGGTAACACTGAAGCTTTCTTT

J gene: TRBJ1-1
clone size: .
D gene: TRBD1
CDR3 length: 18
V gene: TRBV6-2/TRBV6-3
CDR3 protein: CASSYLGGKMVVNTEAFF
CDR3 DNA: TGTGCCAGCAGTTACTTAGGGGGCAAGATGGTAGTGAACACTGAAGCTTTCTTT

J gene: TRBJ1-3
clone size: .
D gene: .
CDR3 length: 11
V gene: TRBV2
CDR3 protein: CASSERNTIYF
CDR3 DNA: TGTGCCAGCAGTGAGCGAAACACCATATATTTT

J gene: TRBJ1-6
clone size: .
D gene: .
CDR3 length: 13
V gene: TRBV29-1
CDR3 protein: CSVSTGGNSPLHF
CDR3 DNA: TGCAGCGTATCTACCGGCGGGAATTCACCCCTCCACTTT

J gene: TRBJ2-2
clone size: .
D gene: TRBD2
CDR3 length: 14
V gene: TRBV27
CDR3 protein: CASSLAGVTGELFF
CDR3 DNA: TGTGCCAGCAGTTTAGCGGGAGTCACCGGGGAGCTGTTTTTT

J gene: TRBJ1-6
clone size: .
D gene: TRBD1
CDR3 length: 16
V gene: TRBV7-2
CDR3 protein: CASSLMGQAKNSPLHF
CDR3 DNA: TGTGCCAGCAGCTTAATGGGACAGGCCAAAAATTCACCCCTCCACTTT

J gene: TRBJ2-1
clone size: few
D gene: TRBD1
CDR3 length: 14
V gene: TRBV6-5
CDR3 protein: CASSRTWDSYEQFF
CDR3 DNA: TGTGCCAGCAGTAGGACCTGGGACAGCTATGAGCAGTTCTTC

J gene: TRBJ1-5
clone size: .
D gene: TRBD1
CDR3 length: 14
V gene: TRBV7-2
CDR3 protein: CASSSLRGHQPQHF
CDR3 DNA: TGTGCCAGCAGCTCATTAAGGGGGCATCAGCCCCAGCATTTT

J gene: TRBJ1-4
clone size: .
D gene: .
CDR3 length: 13
V gene: TRBV9
CDR3 protein: CASSVGPNEKLFF
CDR3 DNA: TGTGCCAGCAGCGTAGGCCCTAATGAAAAACTGTTTTTT

J gene: TRBJ2-3
clone size: .
D gene: .
CDR3 length: 13
V gene: TRBV6-5
CDR3 protein: CASGTHSTDTQYF
CDR3 DNA: TGTGCCAGCGGGACTCATAGCACAGATACGCAGTATTTT

J gene: TRBJ1-2
clone size: .
D gene: .
CDR3 length: 13
V gene: TRBV6-5
CDR3 protein: CASSRQGIRGYTF
CDR3 DNA: TGTGCCAGCAGTCGTCAGGGTATACGTGGCTACACCTTC

J gene: TRBJ1-3
clone size: .
D gene: .
CDR3 length: 14
V gene: TRBV5-1
CDR3 protein: CASSLRQGGNTIYF
CDR3 DNA: TGCGCCAGCAGCTTGCGGCAGGGTGGAAACACCATATATTTT

J gene: TRBJ1-1
clone size: once
D gene: TRBD1
CDR3 length: 14
V gene: TRBV20-1
CDR3 protein: CSASSGQGAGGAFF
CDR3 DNA: TGCAGTGCTAGTTCCGGACAGGGGGCTGGTGGAGCTTTCTTT

J gene: TRBJ2-7
clone size: .
D gene: .
CDR3 length: 15
V gene: TRBV7-9
CDR3 protein: CASSLAGGSSYEQYF
CDR3 DNA: TGTGCCAGCAGCTTAGCCGGGGGAAGCTCCTACGAGCAGTACTTC

J gene: TRBJ2-3
clone size: .
D gene: TRBD2
CDR3 length: 18
V gene: TRBV20-1
CDR3 protein: CSASPVRTSGASTDTQYF
CDR3 DNA: TGCAGTGCTAGTCCGGTTCGGACTAGCGGAGCTAGCACAGATACGCAGTATTTT

J gene: TRBJ2-7
clone size: .
D gene: .
CDR3 length: 14
V gene: TRBV15
CDR3 protein: CATSRDRRSDEQYF
CDR3 DNA: TGTGCCACCAGCAGAGATCGGCGCTCTGACGAGCAGTACTTC

J gene: TRBJ1-3
clone size: .
D gene: .
CDR3 length: 18
V gene: TRBV7-2
CDR3 protein: CASSLGRSSEFSGNTIYF
CDR3 DNA: TGTGCCAGCAGCTTAGGGAGGTCCTCGGAGTTCTCTGGAAACACCATATATTTT

J gene: TRBJ2-5
clone size: .
D gene: .
CDR3 length: 15
V gene: TRBV6-2/TRBV6-3
CDR3 protein: CASSYSIWSGGTQYF
CDR3 DNA: TGTGCCAGCAGTTACTCGATTTGGTCAGGTGGGACCCAGTACTTC

J gene: TRBJ1-2
clone size: .
D gene: .
CDR3 length: 14
V gene: TRBV7-9
CDR3 protein: CASSAGAGDHGYTF
CDR3 DNA: TGTGCCAGCAGCGCCGGAGCAGGGGATCATGGCTACACCTTC

J gene: TRBJ1-6
clone size: .
D gene: TRBD1
CDR3 length: 17
V gene: TRBV7-2
CDR3 protein: CASSVRQGIRDNSPLHF
CDR3 DNA: TGTGCCAGCAGCGTAAGACAGGGCATTCGTGATAATTCACCCCTCCACTTT

J gene: TRBJ1-2
clone size: .
D gene: .
CDR3 length: 14
V gene: TRBV7-9
CDR3 protein: CASRGNGVDYGYTF
CDR3 DNA: TGTGCCAGCAGAGGAAACGGGGTTGACTATGGCTACACCTTC

J gene: TRBJ1-1
clone size: once
D gene: .
CDR3 length: 14
V gene: TRBV28
CDR3 protein: CASSFPGGGTEAFF
CDR3 DNA: TGTGCCAGCAGCTTCCCCGGGGGCGGCACTGAAGCTTTCTTT

J gene: TRBJ1-1
clone size: .
D gene: .
CDR3 length: 15
V gene: TRBV18
CDR3 protein: CASSPPIGIGTEAFF
CDR3 DNA: TGTGCCAGCTCACCCCCTATCGGGATCGGCACTGAAGCTTTCTTT